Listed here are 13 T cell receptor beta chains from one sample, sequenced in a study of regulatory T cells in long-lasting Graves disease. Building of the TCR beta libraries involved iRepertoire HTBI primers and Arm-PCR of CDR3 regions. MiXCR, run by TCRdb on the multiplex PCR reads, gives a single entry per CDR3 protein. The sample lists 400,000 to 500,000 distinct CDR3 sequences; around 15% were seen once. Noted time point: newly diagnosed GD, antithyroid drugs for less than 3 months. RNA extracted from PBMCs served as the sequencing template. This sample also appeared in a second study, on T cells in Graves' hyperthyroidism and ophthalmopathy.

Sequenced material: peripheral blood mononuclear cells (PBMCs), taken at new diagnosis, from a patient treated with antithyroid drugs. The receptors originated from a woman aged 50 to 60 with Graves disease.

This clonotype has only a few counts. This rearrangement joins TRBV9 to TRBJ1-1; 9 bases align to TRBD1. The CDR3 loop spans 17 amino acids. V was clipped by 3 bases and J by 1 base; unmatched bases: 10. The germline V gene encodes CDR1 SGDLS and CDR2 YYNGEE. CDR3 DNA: TGTGCCAGCAGCGAGCCCCGGGACAGGGCGACGAACACTGAAGCTTTCTTT. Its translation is CASSEPRDRATNTEAFF.

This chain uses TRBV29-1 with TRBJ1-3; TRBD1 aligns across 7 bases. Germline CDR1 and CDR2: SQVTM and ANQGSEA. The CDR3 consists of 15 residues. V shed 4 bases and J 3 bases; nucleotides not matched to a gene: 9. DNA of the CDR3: TGCAGCGTTGGCGATACAGGGGTTGGTGGAAACACCATATATTTT. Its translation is CSVGDTGVGGNTIYF.

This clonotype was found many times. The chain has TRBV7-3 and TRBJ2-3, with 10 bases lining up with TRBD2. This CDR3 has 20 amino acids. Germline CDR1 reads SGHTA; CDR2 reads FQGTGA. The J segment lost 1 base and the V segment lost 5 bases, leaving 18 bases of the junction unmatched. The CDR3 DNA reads TGTGCCAGCAGCCACCCGCTAGCGGGAGACACCTCAGGACGCACAGATACGCAGTATTTT. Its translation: CASSHPLAGDTSGRTDTQYF.

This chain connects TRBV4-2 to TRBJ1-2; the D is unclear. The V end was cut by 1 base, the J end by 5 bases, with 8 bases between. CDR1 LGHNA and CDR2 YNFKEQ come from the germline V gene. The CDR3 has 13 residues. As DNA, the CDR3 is TGTGCCAGCAGCCAAGGTGAACGGTATGGCTACACCTTC. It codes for CASSQGERYGYTF.

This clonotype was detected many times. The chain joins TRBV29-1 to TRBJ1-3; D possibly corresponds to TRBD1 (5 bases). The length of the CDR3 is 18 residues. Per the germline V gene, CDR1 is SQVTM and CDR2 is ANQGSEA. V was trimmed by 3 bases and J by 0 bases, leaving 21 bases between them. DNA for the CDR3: TGCAGCGTTGATTTATCGGGTTCCGGACACCTCTCTGGAAACACCATATATTTT. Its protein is CSVDLSGSGHLSGNTIYF.

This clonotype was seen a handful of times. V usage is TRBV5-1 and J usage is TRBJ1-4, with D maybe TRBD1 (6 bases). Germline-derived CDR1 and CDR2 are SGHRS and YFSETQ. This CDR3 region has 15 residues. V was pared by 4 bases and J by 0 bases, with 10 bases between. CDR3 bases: TGCGCCAGCAGCGCTGGGACATCAACTAATGAAAAACTGTTTTTT. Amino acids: CASSAGTSTNEKLFF.

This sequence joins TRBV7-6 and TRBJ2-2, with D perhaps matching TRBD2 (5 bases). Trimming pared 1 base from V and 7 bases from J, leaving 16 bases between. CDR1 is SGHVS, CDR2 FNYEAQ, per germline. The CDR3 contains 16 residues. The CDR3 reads CASSLEASIGDGELFF. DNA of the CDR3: TGTGCCAGCAGCTTAGAGGCTAGCATTGGGGACGGGGAGCTGTTTTTT.

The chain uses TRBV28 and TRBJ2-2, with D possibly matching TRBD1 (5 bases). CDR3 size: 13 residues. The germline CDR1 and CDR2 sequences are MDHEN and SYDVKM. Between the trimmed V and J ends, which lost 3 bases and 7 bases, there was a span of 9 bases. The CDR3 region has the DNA TGTGCCAGCAGTTTTAAGGGGCTCGGGGAGCTGTTTTTT. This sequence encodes CASSFKGLGELFF.

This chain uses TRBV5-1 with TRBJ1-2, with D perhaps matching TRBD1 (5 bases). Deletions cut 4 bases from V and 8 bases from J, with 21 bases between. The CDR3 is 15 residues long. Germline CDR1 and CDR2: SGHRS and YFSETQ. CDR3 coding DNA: TGCGCCAGCAGCGCAGGGACGCCGGTAGATGTAGGCTACACCTTC. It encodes CASSAGTPVDVGYTF. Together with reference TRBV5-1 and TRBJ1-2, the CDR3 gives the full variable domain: KAGVTQTPRYLIKTRGQQVTLSCSPISGHRSVSWYQQTPGQGLQFLFEYFSETQRNKGNFPGRFSGRQFSNSRSEMNVSTLELGDSALYLCASSAGTPVDVGYTFGSGTRLTVV.

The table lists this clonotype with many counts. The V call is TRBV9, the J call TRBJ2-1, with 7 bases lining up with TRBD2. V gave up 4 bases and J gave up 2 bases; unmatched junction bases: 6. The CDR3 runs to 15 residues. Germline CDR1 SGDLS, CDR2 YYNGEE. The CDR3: CASSPSGTPYNEQFF. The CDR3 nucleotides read TGTGCCAGCAGCCCTAGCGGAACTCCCTACAATGAGCAGTTCTTC.

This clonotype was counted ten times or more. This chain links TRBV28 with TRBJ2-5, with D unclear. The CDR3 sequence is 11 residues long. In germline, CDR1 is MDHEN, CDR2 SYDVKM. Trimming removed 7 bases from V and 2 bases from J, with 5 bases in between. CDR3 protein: CASIRQETQYF. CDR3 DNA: TGTGCCAGCATAAGGCAAGAGACCCAGTACTTC.

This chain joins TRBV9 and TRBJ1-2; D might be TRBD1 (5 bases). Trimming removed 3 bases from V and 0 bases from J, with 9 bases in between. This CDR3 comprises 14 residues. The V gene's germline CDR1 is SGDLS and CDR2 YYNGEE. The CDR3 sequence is CASSARQTNYGYTF. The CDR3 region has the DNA TGTGCCAGCAGCGCCCGACAGACTAACTATGGCTACACCTTC.

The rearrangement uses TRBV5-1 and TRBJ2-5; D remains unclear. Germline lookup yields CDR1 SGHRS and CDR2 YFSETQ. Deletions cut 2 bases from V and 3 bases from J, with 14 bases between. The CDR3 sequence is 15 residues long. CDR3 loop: CASSLKGYWEETQYF. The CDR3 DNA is TGCGCCAGCAGCTTAAAAGGGTATTGGGAAGAGACCCAGTACTTC.